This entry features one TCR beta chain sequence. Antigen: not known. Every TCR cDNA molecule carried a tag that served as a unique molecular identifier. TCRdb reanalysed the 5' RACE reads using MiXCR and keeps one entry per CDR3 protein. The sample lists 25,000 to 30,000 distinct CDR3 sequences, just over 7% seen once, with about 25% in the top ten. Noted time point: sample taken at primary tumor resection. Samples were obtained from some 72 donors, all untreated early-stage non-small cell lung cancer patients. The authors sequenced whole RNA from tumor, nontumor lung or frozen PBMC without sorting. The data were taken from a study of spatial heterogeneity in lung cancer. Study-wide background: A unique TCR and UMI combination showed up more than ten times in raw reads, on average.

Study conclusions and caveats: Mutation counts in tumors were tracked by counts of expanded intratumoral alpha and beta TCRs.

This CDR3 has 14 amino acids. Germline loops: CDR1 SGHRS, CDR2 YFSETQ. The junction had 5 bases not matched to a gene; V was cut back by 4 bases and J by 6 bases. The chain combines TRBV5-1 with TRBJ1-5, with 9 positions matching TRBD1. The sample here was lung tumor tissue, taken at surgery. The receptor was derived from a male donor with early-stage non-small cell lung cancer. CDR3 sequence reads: CASSPGQGSQPQHF. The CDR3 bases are TGCGCCAGCAGCCCCGGACAGGGGAGTCAGCCCCAGCATTTT. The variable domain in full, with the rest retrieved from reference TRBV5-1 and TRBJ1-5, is KAGVTQTPRYLIKTRGQQVTLSCSPISGHRSVSWYQQTPGQGLQFLFEYFSETQRNKGNFPGRFSGRQFSNSRSEMNVSTLELGDSALYLCASSPGQGSQPQHFGDGTRLSIL.